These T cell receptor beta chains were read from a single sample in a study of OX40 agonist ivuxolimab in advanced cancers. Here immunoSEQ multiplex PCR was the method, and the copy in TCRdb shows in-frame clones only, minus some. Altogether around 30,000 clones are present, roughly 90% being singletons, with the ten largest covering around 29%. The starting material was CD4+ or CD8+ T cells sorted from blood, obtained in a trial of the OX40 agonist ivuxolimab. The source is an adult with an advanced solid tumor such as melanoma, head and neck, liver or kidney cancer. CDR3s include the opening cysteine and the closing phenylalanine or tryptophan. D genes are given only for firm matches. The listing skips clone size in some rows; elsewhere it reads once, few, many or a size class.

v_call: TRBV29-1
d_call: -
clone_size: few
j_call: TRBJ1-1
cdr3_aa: CSVTGSNTEAFF
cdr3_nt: TGCAGCGTTACGGGTTCAAACACTGAAGCTTTCTTT

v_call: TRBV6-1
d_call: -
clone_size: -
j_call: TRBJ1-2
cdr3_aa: CASSDLRLSTF
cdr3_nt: TGTGCCAGCAGTGATTTACGGTTAAGCACCTTC

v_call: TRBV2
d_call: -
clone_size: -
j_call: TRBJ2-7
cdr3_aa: CASSENPRQAEYEQYF
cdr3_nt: TGTGCCAGCAGTGAAAATCCCAGACAGGCAGAATACGAGCAGTACTTC

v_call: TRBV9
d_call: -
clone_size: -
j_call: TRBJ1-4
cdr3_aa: CASSVGAGHNEKLFF
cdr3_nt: TGTGCCAGCAGCGTTGGGGCAGGCCATAATGAAAAACTGTTTTTT

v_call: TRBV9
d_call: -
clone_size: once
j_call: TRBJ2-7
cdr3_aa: CASSSDGYEQYF
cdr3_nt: TGTGCCAGCAGCTCAGACGGATACGAGCAGTACTTC

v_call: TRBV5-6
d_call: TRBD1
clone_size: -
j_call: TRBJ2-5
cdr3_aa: CASSFGTGQETQYF
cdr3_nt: TGTGCCAGCAGCTTCGGGACAGGCCAAGAGACCCAGTACTTC

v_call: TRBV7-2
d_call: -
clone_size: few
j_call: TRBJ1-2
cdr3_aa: CASSRGLDRSWDYGYTF
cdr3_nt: TGTGCCAGCAGCCGGGGCCTTGACAGGAGCTGGGACTATGGCTACACCTTC

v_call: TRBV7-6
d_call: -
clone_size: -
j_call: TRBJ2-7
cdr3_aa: CASSTRLEGWGEQYF
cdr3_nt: TGTGCCAGCAGCACCCGACTAGAAGGGTGGGGCGAGCAGTACTTC

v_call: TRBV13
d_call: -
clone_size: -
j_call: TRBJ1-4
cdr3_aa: CASSARDGGEKLFF
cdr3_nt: TGTGCCAGCAGCGCCCGGGACGGTGGAGAAAAACTGTTTTTT

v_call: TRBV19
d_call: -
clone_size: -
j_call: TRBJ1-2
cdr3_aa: CASSAPGRERPTNYGYTF
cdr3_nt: TGTGCCAGTAGTGCCCCGGGACGGGAGAGACCTACTAACTATGGCTACACCTTC

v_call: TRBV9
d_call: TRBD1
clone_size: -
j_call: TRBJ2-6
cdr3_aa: CASSARDRVVSGANVLTF
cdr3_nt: TGTGCCAGCAGCGCCCGGGACAGGGTCGTCTCTGGGGCCAACGTCCTGACTTTC

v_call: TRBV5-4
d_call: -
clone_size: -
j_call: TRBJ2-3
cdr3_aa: CASSPLGSPPDTQYF
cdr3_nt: TGTGCCAGCAGCCCCTTGGGCTCGCCCCCCGATACGCAGTATTTT

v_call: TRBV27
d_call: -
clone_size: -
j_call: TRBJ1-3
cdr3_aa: CASQGLGNTIYF
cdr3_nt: TGTGCCAGTCAAGGTTTGGGAAACACCATATATTTT

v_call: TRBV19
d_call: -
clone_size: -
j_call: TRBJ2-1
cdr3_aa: CASSMIPGNEQFF
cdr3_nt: TGTGCCAGTAGTATGATCCCCGGCAATGAGCAGTTCTTC

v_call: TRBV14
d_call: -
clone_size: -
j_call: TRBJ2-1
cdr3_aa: CASSQVDFSSYNEQFF
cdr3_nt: TGTGCCAGCAGCCAAGTGGACTTCAGCTCCTACAATGAGCAGTTCTTC

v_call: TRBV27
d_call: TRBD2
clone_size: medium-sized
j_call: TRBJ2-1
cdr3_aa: CASSLSDGLAGEGGRDEQFF
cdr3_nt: TGTGCCAGCAGTTTATCCGATGGTCTAGCGGGAGAGGGAGGTAGGGATGAGCAGTTCTTC

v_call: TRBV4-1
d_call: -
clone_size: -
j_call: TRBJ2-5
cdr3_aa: CASSQVRGPEETQYF
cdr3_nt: TGCGCCAGCAGCCAGGTTAGGGGACCGGAAGAGACCCAGTACTTC

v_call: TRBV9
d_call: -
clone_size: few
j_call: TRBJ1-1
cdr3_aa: CASSETMGEAFF
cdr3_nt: TGTGCCAGCAGCGAGACCATGGGAGAAGCTTTCTTT

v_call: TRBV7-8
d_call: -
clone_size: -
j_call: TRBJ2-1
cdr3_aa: CASSRPYNEQFF
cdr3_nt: TGTGCCAGCAGCCGTCCCTACAATGAGCAGTTCTTC

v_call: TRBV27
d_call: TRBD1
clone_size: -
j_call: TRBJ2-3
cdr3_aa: CASSLRTGPDTQYF
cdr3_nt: TGTGCCAGCAGCCTCCGGACAGGACCAGATACGCAGTATTTT

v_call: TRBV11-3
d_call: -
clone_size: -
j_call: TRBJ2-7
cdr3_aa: CASSLATTSREQYF
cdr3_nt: TGTGCCAGCAGCTTAGCGACAACGTCTCGCGAGCAGTACTTC

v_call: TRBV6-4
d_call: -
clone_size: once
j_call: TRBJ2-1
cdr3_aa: CASSDRADVYSYNEQFF
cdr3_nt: TGTGCCAGCAGTGACAGGGCAGACGTCTACTCCTACAATGAGCAGTTCTTC

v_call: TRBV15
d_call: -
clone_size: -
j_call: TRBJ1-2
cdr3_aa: CATSRVPGGYTF
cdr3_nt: TGTGCCACCAGCAGAGTTCCCGGGGGCTACACCTTC

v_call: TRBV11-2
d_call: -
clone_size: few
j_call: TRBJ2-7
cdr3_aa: CASSSLTDSYEQYF
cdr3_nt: TGTGCCAGCAGCTCCCTGACGGACTCCTACGAGCAGTACTTC

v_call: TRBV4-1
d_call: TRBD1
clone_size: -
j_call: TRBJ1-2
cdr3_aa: CASSQWTGYGYTF
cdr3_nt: TGCGCCAGCAGCCAATGGACAGGGTATGGCTACACCTTC

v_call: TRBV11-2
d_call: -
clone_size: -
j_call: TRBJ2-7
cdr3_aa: CASSINQGLVDYEQYF
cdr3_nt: TGTGCCAGCAGCATAAATCAGGGTTTAGTAGACTACGAGCAGTACTTC

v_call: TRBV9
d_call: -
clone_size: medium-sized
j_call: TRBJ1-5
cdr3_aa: CASSVDVHQPQHF
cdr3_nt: TGTGCCAGCAGCGTGGACGTTCATCAGCCCCAGCATTTT

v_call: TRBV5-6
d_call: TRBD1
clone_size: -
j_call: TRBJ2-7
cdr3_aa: CASSGRDRVTYEQYF
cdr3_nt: TGTGCCAGCAGCGGCCGGGACAGGGTTACCTACGAGCAGTACTTC

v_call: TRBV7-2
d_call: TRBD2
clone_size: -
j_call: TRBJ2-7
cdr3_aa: CASSLAGLAGVYEQYF
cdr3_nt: TGTGCCAGCAGCTTAGCGGGACTAGCGGGAGTCTACGAGCAGTACTTC

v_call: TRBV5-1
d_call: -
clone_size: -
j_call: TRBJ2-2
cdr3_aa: CASSLAFGELDTGELFF
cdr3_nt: TGCGCCAGCAGCTTGGCTTTTGGGGAATTGGACACCGGGGAGCTGTTTTTT

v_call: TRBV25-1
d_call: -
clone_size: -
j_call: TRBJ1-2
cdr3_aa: CASSPRWAANYGYTF
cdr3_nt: TGTGCCAGCAGTCCCCGGTGGGCGGCTAACTATGGCTACACCTTC

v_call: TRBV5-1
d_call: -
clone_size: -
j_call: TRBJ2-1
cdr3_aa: CASSLSNEQFF
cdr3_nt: TGCGCCAGCAGCTTAAGTAATGAGCAGTTCTTC

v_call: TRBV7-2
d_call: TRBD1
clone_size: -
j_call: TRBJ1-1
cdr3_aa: CASSTGDSMNTEAFF
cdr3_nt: TGTGCCAGCAGCACCGGGGACAGCATGAACACTGAAGCTTTCTTT

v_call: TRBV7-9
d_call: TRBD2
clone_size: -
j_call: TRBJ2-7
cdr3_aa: CASSLGAGGPGEQYF
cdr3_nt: TGTGCCAGCAGCTTAGGGGCGGGAGGGCCAGGCGAGCAGTACTTC

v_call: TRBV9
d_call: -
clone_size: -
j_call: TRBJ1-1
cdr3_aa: CASSGTAAEAFF
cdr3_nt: TGTGCCAGCAGTGGGACGGCCGCTGAAGCTTTCTTT

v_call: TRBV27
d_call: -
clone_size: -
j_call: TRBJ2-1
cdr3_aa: CASSFLLVNEQFF
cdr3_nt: TGTGCCAGCAGTTTCTTGCTAGTCAATGAGCAGTTCTTC

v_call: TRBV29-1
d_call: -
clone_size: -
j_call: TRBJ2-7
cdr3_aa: CSVVGSGTGNEQYF
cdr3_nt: TGCAGCGTTGTAGGTAGCGGGACAGGGAACGAGCAGTACTTC

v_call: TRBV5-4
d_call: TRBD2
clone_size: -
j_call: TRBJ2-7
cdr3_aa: CASSGPGTSPYEQYF
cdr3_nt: TGTGCCAGCAGCGGCCCCGGGACTAGTCCCTACGAGCAGTACTTC

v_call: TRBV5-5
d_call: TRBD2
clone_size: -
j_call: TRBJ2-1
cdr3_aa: CASSLTMLAGEYNEQFF
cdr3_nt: TGTGCCAGCAGCTTGACCATGCTAGCGGGAGAATACAATGAGCAGTTCTTC

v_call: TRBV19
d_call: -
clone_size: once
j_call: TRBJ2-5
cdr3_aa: CAHRAGIQETQYF
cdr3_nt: TGTGCCCACCGGGCAGGGATCCAAGAGACCCAGTACTTC

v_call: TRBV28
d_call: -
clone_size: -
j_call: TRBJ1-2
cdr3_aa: CASSKIEFGNGYTF
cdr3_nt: TGTGCCAGCAGTAAGATCGAGTTCGGGAATGGCTACACCTTC

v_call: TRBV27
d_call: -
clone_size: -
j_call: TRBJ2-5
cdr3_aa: CASSRPQETQYF
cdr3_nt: TGTGCCAGCAGCCGCCCCCAAGAGACCCAGTACTTC

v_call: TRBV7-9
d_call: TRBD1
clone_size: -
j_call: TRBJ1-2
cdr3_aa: CASSSRGGLYYGYTF
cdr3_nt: TGTGCCAGCAGCTCCCGAGGGGGCCTATACTATGGCTACACCTTC

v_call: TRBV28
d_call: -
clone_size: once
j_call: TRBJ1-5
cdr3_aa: CASSLSGQSGVQPQHF
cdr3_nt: TGTGCCAGCAGTTTATCTGGACAGTCGGGTGTTCAGCCCCAGCATTTT

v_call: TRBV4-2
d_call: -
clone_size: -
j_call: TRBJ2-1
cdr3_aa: CASSQESGLWDNEQFF
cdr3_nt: TGTGCCAGCAGCCAAGAGTCAGGACTTTGGGACAATGAGCAGTTCTTC

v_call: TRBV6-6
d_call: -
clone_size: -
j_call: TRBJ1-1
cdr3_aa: CASSYTENTEAFF
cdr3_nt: TGTGCCAGCAGTTACACCGAAAACACTGAAGCTTTCTTT